These T cell receptor beta chains were read from a single sample in a study of cytomegalovirus exposure and HLA in healthy donors. Sequenced by immunoSEQ multiplex PCR; TCRdb stores in-frame clones only, minus some. This table has about 59,000 clones, roughly four fifths appearing once. Sequencing was performed on PBMCs. These receptors came from a human donor in good health. Each CDR3 is given with its conserved first and last residue. Where a row states a size, it is once, few, many or the class of an expanded clone; other rows omit it.

>TRBV10-3|13|once
CATISDMNTEAFF
>TRBV2|16|NA
CASSEARGGPGTEAFF
>TRBV6-5|13|NA
CASRPPGEAAQHF
>TRBV2|15|NA
CASSERAGVTGELFF
>TRBV4-2|19|NA
CASSQDWLAGASSTDTQYF
>TRBV4-2|14|NA
CATNQGKTNSPLHF
>TRBV29-1|12|once
CSVVAGSGELFF
>TRBV28|14|NA
CASSLTGQLYGYTF
>TRBV4-3|16|NA
CASSQNRDRVHGELFF
>TRBV29-1|12|NA
CSVGLAGDEQFF
>TRBV25-1|17|NA
CASSDSLKQGWQETQYF
>TRBV27|12|once
CASSHGVGEQYF
>TRBV7-9|13|NA
CASSGQGEEKLFF
>TRBV4-3|14|once
CASSQDRGNYGYTF